Following are 14 T cell receptor beta chains from one sample sequenced in a study of T cell responses to AZD1222 COVID-19 vaccine. Sequencing used immunoSEQ multiplex PCR; TCRdb keeps in-frame clones, though not all of them. The sample lists tens of thousands of clones; 92% were seen once. The input for sequencing was peripheral blood, taken 28 days after the second AZD1222 dose. These receptors were taken from an adult who received the AZD1222 COVID-19 vaccine.

This chain joins TRBV4-1 and TRBJ1-5; TRBD1 agrees at 10 bases. The germline gives CDR1 MGHRA, CDR2 YSYEKL. This CDR3 is 17 amino acids long. Unmatched junction bases numbered 9, after V lost 0 bases and J lost 7 bases. CDR3 amino acids: CASSQETGDRGVQPQHF. CDR3 nucleotide sequence: TGCGCCAGCAGCCAAGAGACCGGGGACAGGGGAGTCCAGCCCCAGCATTTT.

This rearrangement joins TRBV12-3 or TRBV12-4 to TRBJ2-5; unclear D gene. The CDR3 consists of 12 residues. The ends were cut back, 3 bases at V and 5 bases at J, with 7 bases in the middle. In DNA form, the CDR3 reads TGTGCCAGCAGTTTGTTGGGTGAGACCCAGTACTTC. This codes for CASSLLGETQYF.

The chain uses TRBV3-1 (or the pseudogene TRBV3-2) and TRBJ1-4; 10 nucleotides match TRBD1. The V segment lost 4 bases and the J segment 11 bases; nucleotides outside the gene matches: 10. Germline V CDR1 and CDR2: LGHDT, YNNKEL (reference sequence). The CDR3 runs 15 residues. The CDR3 here is CASSPPATGGGKLFF. The CDR3 DNA reads TGTGCCAGCAGCCCGCCCGCGACAGGGGGCGGTAAACTGTTTTTT.

The chain couples TRBV10-3 to TRBJ1-2; 8 bases are a match to TRBD1. V was clipped by 10 bases and J by 10 bases; unmatched bases: 11. This CDR3 has 12 residues. CDR1 is ENHRY, CDR2 SYGVKD, per germline. The CDR3 coding sequence is TGTGCCACTACACCGGGACAGGTGATCTACACCTTC. It is translated as CATTPGQVIYTF.

The chain carries TRBV29-1 and TRBJ1-6; 9 bases agree with TRBD1. Germline assignment: CDR1 SQVTM and CDR2 ANQGSEA. The junction had 2 bases not matched to a gene; V was cut back by 6 bases and J by 5 bases. This CDR3 comprises 13 residues. The CDR3 DNA follows: TGCAGCGTCAGGACAGGGGATAATTCACCCCTCCACTTT. It yields the protein CSVRTGDNSPLHF.

The chain combines TRBV25-1 with TRBJ1-2; possible D gene TRBD1, 6 bases. Germline CDR1 reads MGHDK; CDR2 reads SYGVNS. Trimming stripped 1 base from V and 0 bases from J, with 9 bases between. CDR3 size: 15 residues. CDR3 region: CASSELGAPNYGYTF. The CDR3 DNA reads as TGTGCCAGCAGTGAATTGGGGGCCCCTAACTATGGCTACACCTTC.

This clone was seen once. The chain carries TRBV10-2 and TRBJ1-1; D not resolved. CDR3 length: 13 amino acids. From germline, CDR1 is WSHSY and CDR2 SAAADI. Trimming cost V 3 bases and J 5 bases, with 10 bases left between them. DNA of the CDR3: TGCGCCAGCAGTGAAGGGCGGCGGACTGAAGCTTTCTTT. Encoded protein: CASSEGRRTEAFF.

This clone appeared once. The chain employs TRBV6-6 and TRBJ2-1; 9 bases match TRBD2. CDR1 MNHNY and CDR2 SVGAGI come from the germline V gene (reference sequence). Trimming took 5 bases from V and 7 from J; bases not matched to a gene: 12. The CDR3 is 16 amino acids. CDR3 nucleotides: TGTGCCAGCAGTCGATCCTTAGCGGGAGTGACAAATGAGCAGTTCTTC. It encodes CASSRSLAGVTNEQFF.

In this sample, this clone turned up a few times. This rearrangement joins TRBV14 to TRBJ2-5, with D perhaps TRBD2 (6 bases). Between the trimmed V and J ends, which lost 0 bases and 5 bases, there was a span of 16 bases. This CDR3 has 16 amino acids. CDR1 is SGHDN, CDR2 FVKESK, per germline. CDR3 protein: CASSQERGVRDETQYF. In DNA, the CDR3 is TGTGCCAGCAGCCAAGAACGCGGGGTAAGGGACGAGACCCAGTACTTC.

The chain joins TRBV5-6 to TRBJ2-7; D may be TRBD1 or TRBD2 (5 bases each). The CDR3 has 16 residues. Per the germline V gene, CDR1 is SGHDT and CDR2 is YYEEEE. Trimming shortened V by 1 base and J by 7 bases, and 21 bases separated the two germline ends. The CDR3 bases are TGTGCCAGCAGCTTGTGGACCGGGACGGGTTTTGGTGAGCAGTACTTC. Its protein is CASSLWTGTGFGEQYF.

The chain joins TRBV7-9 to TRBJ2-1, with D perhaps assigned TRBD1 or TRBD2 (5 bases each). With 3 bases removed from V and 5 bases from J, the gap between germline ends came to 11 bases. In germline, CDR1 is SEHNR, CDR2 FQNEAQ (reference sequence). The CDR3 sequence is 14 residues long. The chain's CDR3 is CASSLGEYNNEQFF. CDR3 nucleotide sequence: TGTGCCAGCAGCTTGGGGGAGTATAACAATGAGCAGTTCTTC.

The chain is built from TRBV3-1 (or the pseudogene TRBV3-2) and TRBJ1-2; TRBD1 aligns across 7 bases. V lost 0 bases to trimming and J lost 4 bases; unmatched junction nucleotides: 5. The germline V gene has CDR1 LGHDT and CDR2 YNNKEL (reference sequence). The CDR3 is 15 residues long. The CDR3 coding sequence is TGTGCCAGCAGCCAAGATCGGGGACAGCCCTATGGCTACACCTTC. This codes for CASSQDRGQPYGYTF.

This clone was picked up a small number of times. The V call is TRBV6-4, the J call TRBJ2-1; D is ambiguous. Germline V gene lookup returns CDR1 MRHNA and CDR2 SNTAGT. Trimming left V 0 bases short and J 0 bases short, with 9 bases between. This CDR3 has 16 residues. The CDR3 nucleotides are TGTGCCAGCAGTGACTCGGCGAGCTACTCCTACAATGAGCAGTTCTTC. Amino acid sequence: CASSDSASYSYNEQFF.

This clone was counted only a few times. CDR3 coding DNA: TGTGCCAGTAGACCCTCCAGCACCAATGAGCAGTTCTTC. This sequence encodes CASRPSSTNEQFF. This sequence joins TRBV19 and TRBJ2-1; D gene unclear. CDR1 and CDR2 from the germline V gene are LNHDA and SQIVND (reference sequence). The CDR3 runs 13 residues. V lost 6 bases, J lost 6 bases, and 12 bases lay in between. The whole variable domain, filled in from reference TRBV19 and TRBJ2-1, reads DGGITQSPKYLFRKEGQNVTLSCEQNLNHDAMYWYRQDPGQGLRLIYYSQIVNDFQKGDIAEGYSVSREKKESFPLTVTSAQKNPTAFYLCASRPSSTNEQFFGPGTRLTVL.